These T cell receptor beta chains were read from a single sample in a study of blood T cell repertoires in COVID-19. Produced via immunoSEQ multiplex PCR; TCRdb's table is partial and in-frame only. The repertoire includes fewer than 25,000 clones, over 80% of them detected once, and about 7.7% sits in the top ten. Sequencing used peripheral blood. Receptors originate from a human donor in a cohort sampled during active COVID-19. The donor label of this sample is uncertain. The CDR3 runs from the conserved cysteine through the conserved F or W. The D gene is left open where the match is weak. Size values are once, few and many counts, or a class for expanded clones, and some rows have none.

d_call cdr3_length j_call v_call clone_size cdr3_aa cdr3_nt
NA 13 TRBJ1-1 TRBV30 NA CAWSVESSAQAFF TGTGCCTGGAGTGTAGAGTCTTCCGCTCAAGCTTTCTTT
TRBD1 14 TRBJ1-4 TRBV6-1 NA CASSKGQGAEKLFF TGTGCCAGCAGTAAGGGACAGGGGGCCGAAAAACTGTTTTTT
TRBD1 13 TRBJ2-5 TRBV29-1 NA CSVDGQGQETQYF TGCAGCGTTGACGGACAGGGCCAAGAGACCCAGTACTTC
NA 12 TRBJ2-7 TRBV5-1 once CASSLVSQEQYF TGCGCCAGCAGCTTGGTATCACAGGAGCAGTACTTC
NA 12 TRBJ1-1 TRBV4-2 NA CASSQMQGEAFF TGTGCCAGCAGCCAAATGCAGGGTGAAGCTTTCTTT
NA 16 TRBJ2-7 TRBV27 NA CASSPSPRVVPYEQYF TGTGCCAGCAGTCCATCCCCGAGAGTAGTCCCCTACGAGCAGTACTTC
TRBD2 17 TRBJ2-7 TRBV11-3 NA CASSQLWTSGSTYEQYF TGTGCCAGCAGCCAGTTGTGGACTAGCGGGAGTACCTACGAGCAGTACTTC
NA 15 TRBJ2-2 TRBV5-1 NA CASSPISNSPGELFF TGCGCCAGCAGCCCAATATCCAACTCCCCCGGGGAGCTGTTTTTT
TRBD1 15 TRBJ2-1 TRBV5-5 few CASSETGAGYNEQFF TGTGCCAGCAGCGAGACAGGGGCCGGCTACAATGAGCAGTTCTTC
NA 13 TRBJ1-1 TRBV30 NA CAWRRQKNTEAFF TGTGCCTGGAGGAGACAGAAGAACACTGAAGCTTTCTTT
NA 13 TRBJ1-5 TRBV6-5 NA CASTQGSNQPQHF TGTGCCAGCACCCAGGGGAGCAATCAGCCCCAGCATTTT
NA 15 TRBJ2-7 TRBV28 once CASSLGGQKDYEQYF TGTGCCAGCAGTTTGGGGGGGCAGAAGGATTACGAGCAGTACTTC
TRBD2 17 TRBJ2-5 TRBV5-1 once CASSPGLAGGGGETQYF TGCGCCAGCAGCCCGGGACTAGCGGGAGGCGGGGGAGAGACCCAGTACTTC
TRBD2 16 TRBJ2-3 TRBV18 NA CASSPGTSGITDTQYF TGTGCCAGCTCACCTGGGACTAGCGGAATAACAGATACGCAGTATTTT
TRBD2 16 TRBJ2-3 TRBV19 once CASSMGGRAGADTQYF TGTGCCAGTAGTATGGGCGGGAGGGCCGGAGCAGATACGCAGTATTTT
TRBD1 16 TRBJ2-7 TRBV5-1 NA CASSLEGTGPTYEQYF TGCGCCAGCAGCTTGGAGGGGACAGGGCCAACCTACGAGCAGTACTTC
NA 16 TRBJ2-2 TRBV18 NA CASSPRAAGPTGELFF TGTGCCAGCTCACCAAGGGCTGCGGGGCCCACCGGGGAGCTGTTTTTT
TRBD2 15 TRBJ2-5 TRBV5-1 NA CASSLETSGEETQYF TGCGCCAGCAGCTTGGAGACTAGCGGAGAAGAGACCCAGTACTTC
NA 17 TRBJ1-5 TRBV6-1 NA CASSARRQEFSNQPQHF TGTGCCAGCAGTGCCCGCAGACAGGAATTTAGCAATCAGCCCCAGCATTTT
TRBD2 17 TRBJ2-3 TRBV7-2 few CASSPRRAGGYTDTQYF TGTGCCAGCAGCCCCCGGCGAGCGGGAGGGTATACAGATACGCAGTATTTT
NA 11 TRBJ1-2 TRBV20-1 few CSPQGPDGYTF TGCAGTCCCCAGGGGCCGGATGGCTACACCTTC
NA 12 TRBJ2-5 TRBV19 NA CASSIRGETQYF TGTGCCAGTAGTATAAGAGGAGAGACCCAGTACTTC
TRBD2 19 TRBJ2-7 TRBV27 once CASSFAARGSGSSAYEQYF TGTGCCAGCAGTTTTGCCGCCCGAGGTAGCGGGAGTTCCGCCTACGAGCAGTACTTC
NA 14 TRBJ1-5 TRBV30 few CAWRGPGGDQPQHF TGTGCCTGGAGGGGACCGGGGGGGGATCAGCCCCAGCATTTT
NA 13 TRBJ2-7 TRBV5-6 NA CASSLTDSYEQYF TGTGCCAGCAGCTTGACAGACTCCTACGAGCAGTACTTC
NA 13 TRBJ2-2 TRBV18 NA CASSQSSTGELFF TGTGCCAGCTCACAATCGTCCACCGGGGAGCTGTTTTTT
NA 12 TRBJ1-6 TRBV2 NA CASSESESPLHF TGTGCCAGCAGTGAGAGTGAGTCACCCCTCCACTTT
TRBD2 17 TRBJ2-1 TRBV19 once CASSPRPLAGAYNEQFF TGTGCCAGTAGTCCCCGCCCCCTAGCGGGAGCCTACAATGAGCAGTTCTTC
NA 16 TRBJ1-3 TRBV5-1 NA CASSLGRGDSGNTIYF TGCGCCAGCAGCTTAGGCCGGGGGGACTCTGGAAACACCATATATTTT
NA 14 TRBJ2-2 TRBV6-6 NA CASSATGDTGELFF TGTGCCAGCAGTGCAACCGGGGACACCGGGGAGCTGTTTTTT
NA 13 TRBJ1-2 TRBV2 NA CASSAGLNYGYTF TGTGCCAGCAGTGCGGGACTGAACTATGGCTACACCTTC
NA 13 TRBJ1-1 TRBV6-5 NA CASSPRAGVAAFF TGTGCCAGCAGCCCCCGCGCGGGGGTAGCAGCTTTCTTT
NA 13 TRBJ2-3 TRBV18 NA CASSPLGLDTQYF TGTGCCAGCTCACCCTTGGGCTTGGATACGCAGTATTTT
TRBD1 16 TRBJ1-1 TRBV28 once CASSFRGTGAPGKAFF TGTGCCAGCAGTTTTCGCGGGACAGGGGCCCCCGGGAAGGCTTTCTTT
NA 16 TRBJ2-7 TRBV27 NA CASRPPRQSYSYEQYF TGTGCCAGCAGACCTCCCCGACAATCCTACTCCTACGAGCAGTACTTC